The entry below describes one T cell receptor (beta chain). The data derive from a study of blood T cell repertoires in COVID-19. Turning to the study itself: Whether acute or convalescent, the COVID-19 samples came from the United States, Italy and Spain. T cells, B-cell-depleted T cells, or PBMCs provided the cDNA or gDNA that served as material.

The authors' processing: Reference gene primer amplification gave estimated nucleated cell counts. Repertoires were generated with immunoSEQ multiplex PCR, while TCRdb's copy carries only in-frame clones and drops some. The V and J calls and the clone size are those of that table, but D and trimming were determined from the DNA. The repertoire includes approximately 150,000 clones, over 80% of them detected once, and 1.5% to 2% sits in the top ten. Sequences were obtained from peripheral blood. This clonotype was obtained from a woman aged 45-60 years with acute or convalescent COVID-19.

CDR3 in DNA: TGTGCCAGCAGCTTGCTACAGATTGCTAACTATGGCTACACCTTC. Encoded protein: CASSLLQIANYGYTF. The chain combines TRBV5-5 with TRBJ1-2; D ambiguous. Germline assignment: CDR1 SGHKS and CDR2 YYEKEE (reference sequence). Trimming pared 1 base from V and 0 bases from J, leaving 10 bases between. CDR3 length: 15 residues.